This T cell receptor (beta chain) was found in a study of blood T cell repertoires in COVID-19. Study details: The study drew acute and convalescent COVID-19 samples from the United States, Italy and Spain.

The CDR3 has 14 amino acids. Trimming cost V 3 bases and J 4 bases, with 12 bases left between them. Germline lookup yields CDR1 MNHEY and CDR2 SMNVEV (reference sequence). The protocol was immunoSEQ multiplex PCR, while the TCRdb copy is restricted to in-frame clones and leaves out a portion. The sample holds 300,000 to 400,000 clones; roughly 88% are singletons and the top ten take 5%. Input material: PBMCs or T cells enriched from blood (not recorded which). The rearrangement links TRBV27 to TRBJ1-2; D may be TRBD1 (6 bases). The source of this sequence is a man aged 30 to 39 who had recovered from COVID-19. In nucleotides, the CDR3 is TGTGCCAGCAGTTTCAGGGGCGCTTTCTATGGCTACACCTTC. The encoded protein is CASSFRGAFYGYTF.